The 30 T cell receptor beta chains given below trace back to one sample, sequenced in a study of T-cell memory formation after mild COVID-19. TCRdb independently ran MiXCR on the 5' RACE reads; one entry per CDR3 protein. The sample contains 110,000 or so distinct CDR3 sequences, 15% to 20% of which appear only once. Sequenced material: PBMCs or a T cell subset sorted from them (not recorded which). Receptor source: a man between 18 and 35 years old who had mild COVID-19 (a few samples of this study predate the infection). Cell type and time point are not known.

The V gene is TRBV29-1, the J gene TRBJ2-3; 9 bases agree with TRBD2. Germline V gene sequence: CDR1 SQVTM, CDR2 ANQGSEA. V shed 4 bases and J 2 bases; nucleotides not matched to a gene: 7. This CDR3 contains 15 residues. CDR3 in amino acids: CSVGLGLADTDTQYF. The CDR3 coding sequence is TGCAGCGTTGGACTGGGACTAGCAGACACAGATACGCAGTATTTT.

The V and J genes are TRBV12-3 or TRBV12-4 and TRBJ1-5, with 7 nucleotides matching TRBD1. J was trimmed by 9 bases and V by 7 bases; bases with no gene match: 15. CDR3 length: 15 amino acids. CDR3 in DNA: TGTGCCAGCACCAGAAGAGGGGGCTCAGCGGCGCCCCAGCATTTT. Its protein is CASTRRGGSAAPQHF.

The chain carries TRBV5-1 and TRBJ2-5; D perhaps matches TRBD1 (6 bases). V lost 5 bases, J lost 5 bases, and 16 bases lay in between. The CDR3 length is 14 residues. CDR1 SGHRS and CDR2 YFSETQ come from the germline V gene. The CDR3 coding sequence is TGCGCCAGCAGAAACGGACAGTCCGGGGAGACCCAGTACTTC. This encodes CASRNGQSGETQYF. Together with reference TRBV5-1 and TRBJ2-5, the CDR3 gives the full variable domain: KAGVTQTPRYLIKTRGQQVTLSCSPISGHRSVSWYQQTPGQGLQFLFEYFSETQRNKGNFPGRFSGRQFSNSRSEMNVSTLELGDSALYLCASRNGQSGETQYFGPGTRLLVL.

This chain joins TRBV6-5 and TRBJ1-3, with a possible D match to TRBD1 (5 bases). The germline CDR1 and CDR2 sequences are MNHEY and SVGAGI. V was cut by 6 bases and J by 2 bases, with 20 bases left in between. CDR3 length equals 17 residues. Written as DNA, the CDR3 is TGTGCCAGCAGCCCCGTCGGGGGAAGGGCGACTGGAAACACCATATATTTT. Its translation: CASSPVGGRATGNTIYF.

This clonotype was observed a few times. The CDR3 loop is CASSLAAGDNEQFF. The CDR3 region has the DNA TGCGCCAGCAGCTTGGCCGCCGGGGACAATGAGCAGTTCTTC. The rearrangement links TRBV5-1 to TRBJ2-1, with D perhaps matching TRBD2 (5 bases). The V end was cut by 0 bases, the J end by 5 bases, with 9 bases between. Germline CDR1 and CDR2: SGHRS and YFSETQ. CDR3 length: 14 amino acids.

This rearrangement joins TRBV11-2 to TRBJ1-6; 9 bases are a match to TRBD1. V lost 5 bases to trimming and J lost 7 bases; unmatched junction nucleotides: 6. Germline V CDR1 and CDR2: SGHAT, FQNNGV. This CDR3 has 15 residues. The CDR3 sequence: CASSLGQGRNSPLHF. The CDR3 bases are TGTGCCAGCAGCCTTGGACAGGGGAGGAATTCACCCCTCCACTTT.

The chain uses TRBV4-2 and TRBJ2-3; 12 nucleotides align to TRBD2. The CDR3 sequence is 17 residues long. V lost 5 bases and J lost 2; bases outside the gene matches: 8. Looked up from germline, CDR1 is LGHNA and CDR2 is YNFKEQ. Here the CDR3 DNA reads TGTGCCAGCAGCTCAAAAGGACTAGCGGGAAACACAGATACGCAGTATTTT. This gives the protein CASSSKGLAGNTDTQYF.

Many counts were recorded for this clonotype. The J gene is TRBJ2-7, the V gene TRBV28, with 7 bases aligning to TRBD2. Germline trimming cut 7 bases from V and 3 bases from J; bases unmatched to any gene: 18. The CDR3 spans 17 residues. Germline assignment: CDR1 MDHEN and CDR2 SYDVKM. CDR3 sequence: CASNAGGWAPPFYEQYV. Written as DNA, the CDR3 is TGTGCCAGCAACGCCGGGGGGTGGGCACCGCCATTCTACGAGCAGTACGTC.

This clonotype was recorded many times. The chain has TRBV4-1 and TRBJ2-1, with 12 bases fitting TRBD2. There are 16 residues in the CDR3. V lost 3 bases to trimming and J lost 7 bases; unmatched junction nucleotides: 7. Germline CDR1 reads MGHRA; CDR2 reads YSYEKL. The chain's CDR3 is CASSQTSGGLSNEQFF. The CDR3 region has the DNA TGCGCCAGCAGCCAGACTAGCGGGGGCCTGTCTAATGAGCAGTTCTTC.

This clonotype was counted between two and nine times. This sequence joins TRBV12-3 or TRBV12-4 and TRBJ1-1, with D unresolved. V lost 7 bases and J 1 base, leaving 10 bases between the germline ends. The CDR3 loop spans 13 amino acids. The CDR3 sequence: CASNRAENTEAFF. The DNA of the CDR3 is TGTGCCAGCAACCGGGCGGAGAACACTGAAGCTTTCTTT.

The rearrangement uses TRBV4-3 and TRBJ2-5, with D possibly being TRBD1 (6 bases). From germline, CDR1 is LGHNA and CDR2 YSLEER. Trimming cost V 4 bases and J 1 base, with 13 bases left between them. This CDR3 has 15 amino acids. CDR3 protein: CASSPQGRFQETQYF. As DNA, the CDR3 is TGCGCCAGCAGCCCTCAGGGGCGGTTCCAAGAGACCCAGTACTTC.

This clonotype was seen a handful of times. The CDR3 reads CSRGASGGRDEQFF. The CDR3 DNA follows: TGCAGTCGGGGGGCTAGCGGGGGAAGGGATGAGCAGTTCTTC. The chain couples TRBV20-1 to TRBJ2-1; 10 bases are shared with TRBD2. This CDR3 is 14 amino acids long. CDR1 and CDR2 (germline): DFQATT, SNEGSKA (reference sequence). Unmatched junction bases numbered 12, after V lost 8 bases and J lost 8 bases.

The chain has TRBV6-2 or TRBV6-3 and TRBJ2-5; either TRBD1 or TRBD2 may fit D (5 bases each). Germline values: CDR1 MNHEY, CDR2 SVGEGT. Trimming cost V 0 bases and J 0 bases, with 17 bases left between them. The length of the CDR3 is 18 residues. The chain's CDR3 is CASSYSPPGTEYQETQYF. CDR3 bases: TGTGCCAGCAGTTACTCGCCCCCCGGGACGGAGTACCAAGAGACCCAGTACTTC.

This clonotype was found a few times. The chain joins TRBV28 to TRBJ2-3; 7 bases align to TRBD2. With V trimmed by 6 bases and J by 4 bases, 7 bases remained unmatched. Germline V gene data show CDR1 as MDHEN and CDR2 as SYDVKM. This CDR3 is built from 14 residues. CDR3 sequence: CASRRRLAADTQYF. The CDR3 DNA reads as TGTGCCAGCAGGAGGAGACTAGCTGCAGATACGCAGTATTTT.

The chain carries TRBV7-6 and TRBJ2-5; TRBD1 might be the D (6 bases). Matching the DNA end better, TRBJ2-1 makes the J call doubtful. The CDR3 is made up of 15 amino acids. The germline V gene has CDR1 SGHVS and CDR2 FNYEAQ. DNA for the CDR3: TGTGCCAGCAGCTTAGGTGGCGGCAGGGGCAATGAGCAGTTCTTC. Encoded protein: CASSLGGGRGNEQFF.

V usage is TRBV3-1 and J usage is TRBJ1-2, with D uncertain. Trimming cost V 0 bases and J 14 bases, with 13 bases left between them. The CDR3 length is 12 residues. Looked up from germline, CDR1 is LGHDT and CDR2 is YNNKEL (reference sequence). The CDR3: CASSQEGRTGTF. In DNA form, the CDR3 reads TGTGCCAGCAGCCAAGAAGGTCGGACTGGAACCTTC.

This clonotype was seen repeatedly, ten times or more. The J gene is TRBJ2-7, the V gene TRBV6-2 or TRBV6-3, with D possibly matching TRBD2 (5 bases). Germline CDR1 reads MNHEY; CDR2 reads SVGEGT. The CDR3 has 11 residues. V lost 2 bases to trimming and J lost 6 bases, with 5 bases between them. The DNA for the CDR3 is TGTGCCAGCAGTTACGGAGGCGAGCAGTACGTC. Its translation: CASSYGGEQYV.

V and J are TRBV5-4 and TRBJ2-3; TRBD2 agrees at 7 bases. V was clipped by 4 bases and J by 3 bases; unmatched bases: 8. The germline V gene has CDR1 SGHNT and CDR2 YYREEE (reference sequence). The CDR3 extends over 15 amino acids. The CDR3 region has the DNA TGTGCCAGCAGCCCAAGCGGCGGGGGAACAGATACGCAGTATTTT. Residues: CASSPSGGGTDTQYF.

Many counts were recorded for this clonotype. The chain recombines TRBV2 with TRBJ2-2, with D hard to call. The V and J ends lost 1 base and 6 bases respectively, with 9 bases between them. Germline V gene data show CDR1 as SNHLY and CDR2 as FYNNEI. The length of the CDR3 is 14 residues. The CDR3 reads CASSEDGAAGELFF. CDR3 DNA sequence: TGTGCCAGCAGTGAAGATGGCGCTGCCGGGGAGCTGTTTTTT.

This chain joins TRBV5-1 and TRBJ2-7, with D unclear. V lost 2 bases and J lost 2, with 8 bases in between. The CDR3 loop spans 13 amino acids. From germline, CDR1 is SGHRS and CDR2 YFSETQ. As DNA, the CDR3 is TGCGCCAGCAGCTTCAACCCCGCCTACGAGCAGTACTTC. This sequence encodes CASSFNPAYEQYF.

This clonotype showed up many times. As DNA, the CDR3 is TGCGCCAGCAGCCAAGTTCTACTAGCGGGGGAGGACGAGCAGTACTTC. Translating it yields CASSQVLLAGEDEQYF. The J gene is TRBJ2-7, the V gene TRBV4-3; 11 bases are a match to TRBD2. The V gene's germline CDR1 is LGHNA and CDR2 YSLEER. The CDR3 has 16 amino acids. V was clipped by 1 base and J by 5 bases; unmatched bases: 7.

Many counts were recorded for this clonotype. The chain carries TRBV20-1 and TRBJ2-1, with D hard to call. This CDR3 has 12 amino acids. The V end was cut by 3 bases, the J end by 10 bases, with 13 bases between. From germline, CDR1 is DFQATT and CDR2 SNEGSKA (reference sequence). CDR3 sequence: CSASHPGPEQFF. CDR3 DNA sequence: TGCAGTGCTAGCCACCCCGGACCGGAGCAGTTCTTC.

The chain couples TRBV12-3 or TRBV12-4 to TRBJ1-4, with 8 bases fitting TRBD1. J lost 8 bases, V lost 6 bases, and 8 bases had no gene match. CDR3 size: 14 residues. CDR3 sequence: CASSLDRGREKLFF. The CDR3 region has the DNA TGTGCCAGCAGCCTTGACAGGGGACGAGAAAAACTGTTTTTT.

V gene TRBV7-2 combines with J gene TRBJ2-7, with D possibly being TRBD2 (6 bases). Germline CDR1 reads SGHTA; CDR2 reads FQGNSA. V was pared by 2 bases and J by 4 bases, with 30 bases between. The CDR3 length is 20 residues. CDR3 DNA: TGTGCCAGCAGCTTATACGGCCGCCTTGCGGGACCCACAAGAGGTTACGAGCAGTACTTC. Translating gives CASSLYGRLAGPTRGYEQYF. The full variable domain, rest sourced from reference TRBV7-2 and TRBJ2-7, is GAGVSQSPSNKVTEKGKDVELRCDPISGHTALYWYRQSLGQGLEFLIYFQGNSAPDKSGLPSDRFSAERTGGSVSTLTIQRTQQEDSAVYLCASSLYGRLAGPTRGYEQYFGPGTRLTVT.

In this sample, this clonotype turned up a few times. The genes are TRBV27 and TRBJ2-5; D may be TRBD1 or TRBD2 (7 bases each). The V gene's germline CDR1 is MNHEY and CDR2 SMNVEV (reference sequence). The V and J ends lost 3 bases and 5 bases respectively, with 10 bases between them. There are 13 residues in the CDR3. CDR3 sequence: CASSFQGGETQYF. Written as DNA, the CDR3 is TGTGCCAGCAGTTTTCAGGGGGGGGAGACCCAGTACTTC.

This clonotype was observed a few times. CDR3 DNA: TGTGCTAGTGTTCAACAGGGAAACACTGAAGCTTTCTTT. Protein sequence: CASVQQGNTEAFF. The chain has TRBV12-5 and TRBJ1-1, with a tentative D call TRBD1 (6 bases). The germline CDR1 and CDR2 sequences are LGHNT and FRNRAP. The CDR3 covers 13 residues. Trimming removed 7 bases from V and 2 bases from J, with 11 bases in between.

This clonotype was seen repeatedly, ten times or more. CDR3: CASSLVPAGGTDTQYF. The CDR3 bases are TGCGCCAGCAGCTTGGTTCCAGCGGGGGGGACAGATACGCAGTATTTT. V is TRBV5-1 and J is TRBJ2-3, with 10 bases identical to TRBD2. CDR1 is SGHRS and CDR2 is YFSETQ in the germline V gene. The length of the CDR3 is 16 residues. J gave up 3 bases and V 0 bases, and 4 bases lay outside the gene matches.

The J gene is TRBJ2-3, the V gene TRBV5-1, with a possible D match to TRBD1 (5 bases). The CDR3 has 15 residues. Trimming removed 1 base from V and 4 bases from J, with 13 bases in between. Germline CDR1 and CDR2: SGHRS and YFSETQ. In nucleotides, the CDR3 is TGCGCCAGCAGCTTGCCGCTTGCAGGGTCAGATACGCAGTATTTT. It encodes CASSLPLAGSDTQYF.

In its sample, this clonotype was seen a few times. CDR3 nucleotides: TGTGCCAGCAGCCAACCCGGGGGCACGAACACCGGGGAGCTGTTTTTT. This sequence encodes CASSQPGGTNTGELFF. V is TRBV7-9 and J is TRBJ2-2, with D possibly being TRBD1 or TRBD2 (6 bases each). The V gene lost 5 bases and the J gene lost 0 bases, with 13 bases spanning the gap. CDR3 length equals 16 residues. Germline V gene lookup returns CDR1 SEHNR and CDR2 FQNEAQ (reference sequence). The full variable domain, completed using reference TRBV7-9 and TRBJ2-2, is DTGVSQNPRHKITKRGQNVTFRCDPISEHNRLYWYRQTLGQGPEFLTYFQNEAQLEKSRLLSDRFSAERPKGSFSTLEIQRTEQGDSAMYLCASSQPGGTNTGELFFGEGSRLTVL.

V gene TRBV10-3 combines with J gene TRBJ1-5; TRBD1 aligns across 8 bases. V was pared by 6 bases and J by 6 bases, with 4 bases of the junction left unmatched. The CDR3 has 13 residues. CDR1 and CDR2 (germline): ENHRY, SYGVKD. The CDR3: CAIRDRAGQPQHF. CDR3 nucleotide sequence: TGTGCCATCAGGGACAGGGCTGGTCAGCCCCAGCATTTT.